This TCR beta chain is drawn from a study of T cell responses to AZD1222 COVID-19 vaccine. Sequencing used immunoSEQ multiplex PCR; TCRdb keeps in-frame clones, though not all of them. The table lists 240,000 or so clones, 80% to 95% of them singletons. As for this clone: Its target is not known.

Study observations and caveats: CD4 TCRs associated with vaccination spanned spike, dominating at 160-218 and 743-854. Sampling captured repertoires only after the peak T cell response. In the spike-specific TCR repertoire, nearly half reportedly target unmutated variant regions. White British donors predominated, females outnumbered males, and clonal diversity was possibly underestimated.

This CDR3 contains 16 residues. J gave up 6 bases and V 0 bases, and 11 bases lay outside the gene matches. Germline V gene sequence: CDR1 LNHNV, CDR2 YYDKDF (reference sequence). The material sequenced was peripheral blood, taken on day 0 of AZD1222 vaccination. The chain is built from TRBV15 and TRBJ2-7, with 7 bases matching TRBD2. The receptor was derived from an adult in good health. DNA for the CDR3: TGTGCCACCAGCAGAGATCCAGCGGGGAGCATCGCCGAGCAGTACTTC. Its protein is CATSRDPAGSIAEQYF.